This T cell receptor beta chain appears in the sequencing data of a study of blood T cells in healthy people across ages. The second PCR ran about 7 to 12 cycles with a sample-barcoded 5' primer and J-beta primers. MiXCR was run by TCRdb on the 5' RACE reads, yielding one entry per CDR3 protein. The table includes approximately 810,000 distinct CDR3 sequences, less than 35% detected once. Findings and caveats of the study: The recorded TCR beta diversity per million T cells decreased in a roughly linear manner with age.

Details on this clonotype: Antigen: not known.

CDR1 and CDR2 (germline): SNHLY, FYNNEI. Between the trimmed V and J ends, which lost 2 bases and 4 bases, there was a span of 9 bases. The CDR3 has 14 amino acids. The chain joins TRBV2 to TRBJ1-5; maybe TRBD1 (6 bases). This TCR came from a woman of 80 years or more in good health. What was sequenced was blood. The CDR3 here is CASSEWDINQPQHF. The CDR3 DNA reads TGTGCCAGCAGTGAATGGGACATAAATCAGCCCCAGCATTTT.